The 7 T cell receptor beta chains given below trace back to one sample, sequenced in a study of blood T cell repertoires in COVID-19. Only in-frame clones appear in the TCRdb table, and some are missing; sequencing was by immunoSEQ multiplex PCR. The data hold 250,000 or so clones, with roughly 82% observed a single time. Sequencing input: peripheral blood. These receptors were obtained from an older man with acute or convalescent COVID-19.

A few counts support this clone. CDR3 in DNA: TGTGCCAGCAGCCAAGGGGCCGGGAGTCAGCCCCAGCATTTT. Translated, it gives CASSQGAGSQPQHF. V is TRBV3-1 (or the pseudogene TRBV3-2) and J is TRBJ1-5; D not certain. V dropped 1 base and J dropped 6 bases, with 10 bases sitting between them. CDR1 is LGHDT, CDR2 YNNKEL, per germline (reference sequence). CDR3 length equals 14 residues.

The V and J genes are TRBV28 and TRBJ1-4; no clear D. The length of the CDR3 is 16 residues. The ends were cut back, 5 bases at V and 2 bases at J, with 15 bases in the middle. Germline values: CDR1 MDHEN, CDR2 SYDVKM. CDR3 region: CASSPTGGRTNEKLFF. The CDR3 coding sequence is TGTGCCAGCAGTCCTACGGGTGGGAGGACTAATGAAAAACTGTTTTTT.

CDR3 residues: CASSLGTGQYNEQFF. The CDR3 coding sequence is TGTGCCAGCTCACTTGGCACGGGACAGTACAATGAGCAGTTCTTC. The chain recombines TRBV18 with TRBJ2-1; 7 bases agree with TRBD1. Germline assignment: CDR1 KGHSH and CDR2 LQKENI. The V and J ends lost 4 bases and 4 bases, in that order; junction bases with no gene match: 7. This CDR3 comprises 15 residues.

This chain joins TRBV28 and TRBJ2-7; D is possibly TRBD1 (6 bases). There are 14 residues in the CDR3. The V gene lost 6 bases and the J gene lost 0 bases, with 12 bases spanning the gap. The germline V gene encodes CDR1 MDHEN and CDR2 SYDVKM. The CDR3 bases are TGTGCCAGCAGCCCTCAGGGGCTCTCCTACGAGCAGTACTTC. It specifies CASSPQGLSYEQYF.

This clone appeared a single time. The chain is built from TRBV2 and TRBJ1-5; D ambiguous. Trimming cost V 2 bases and J 6 bases, with 11 bases left between them. The CDR3 is 14 residues long. The V gene's germline CDR1 is SNHLY and CDR2 FYNNEI. The CDR3 coding sequence is TGTGCCAGCAGTGAAAGCGATCGTCGTCAGCCCCAGCATTTT. Its translation is CASSESDRRQPQHF.

The count of this clone is one. The rearrangement uses TRBV7-2 and TRBJ1-3, with 9 bases lining up with TRBD1. This CDR3 is 17 amino acids long. The trim removed 6 bases at V and 3 bases at J, leaving 12 bases unmatched. In germline, CDR1 is SGHTA, CDR2 FQGNSA. The CDR3 DNA reads TGTGCCAGCAGACTTAACCGGGACAGGGAATTTGGAAACACCATATATTTT. It specifies CASRLNRDREFGNTIYF.

This chain links TRBV21-1 with TRBJ2-5; the DNA was not used to check the table's D call, TRBD1. TRBV21-1 is a documented pseudogene. This CDR3 has 15 amino acids. Here the CDR3 reads CASSVHRGRTETQYF. The CDR3 bases are TGTGCCAGCAGCGTACACAGGGGGCGCACAGAGACCCAGTACTTC.